Shown below are 6 T cell receptor beta chains from a single sample sequenced in a study of T cell responses to AZD1222 COVID-19 vaccine. This table comes from immunoSEQ multiplex PCR, and its TCRdb copy is limited to in-frame clones, with some not included. Among fewer than 180,000 clones listed, 90% were seen once. Sequencing was performed on peripheral blood, taken 28 days after the second AZD1222 dose. These receptors were obtained from an adult who received the AZD1222 COVID-19 vaccine.

This chain links TRBV7-8 with TRBJ1-2, with D unclear. Germline CDR1 SGHVS, CDR2 FQNEAQ. V was cut by 2 bases and J by 5 bases, with 9 bases left in between. The CDR3 contains 13 residues. In nucleotides, the CDR3 is TGTGCCAGCAGCTTACTGGACTGGTATGGCTACACCTTC. Translating it yields CASSLLDWYGYTF. The full variable domain, with the rest looked up from reference TRBV7-8 and TRBJ1-2, is GAGVSQSPRYKVAKRGQDVALRCDPISGHVSLFWYQQALGQGPEFLTYFQNEAQLDKSGLPSDRFFAERPEGSVSTLKIQRTQQEDSAVYLCASSLLDWYGYTFGSGTRLTVV.

This chain links TRBV7-4 with TRBJ1-2, with D possibly TRBD1 on 5 matching bases. The CDR3 contains 13 residues. CDR1 is SGHVT and CDR2 is SQSDAQ in the germline V gene. Deletions cut 2 bases from V and 5 bases from J, with 9 bases between. In DNA form, the CDR3 reads TGTGCCAGCAGCTTAAGGGGCCAGTATGGCTACACCTTC. Translation: CASSLRGQYGYTF.

This sequence joins TRBV4-2 and TRBJ2-1; D possibly uses TRBD1 or TRBD2 (5 bases each). This CDR3 comprises 16 residues. V lost 1 base to trimming and J lost 0 bases, with 10 bases between them. Germline CDR1 LGHNA, CDR2 YNFKEQ. CDR3 sequence: CASSQGWDPSYNEQFF. The CDR3 DNA is TGTGCCAGCAGCCAAGGGTGGGACCCCTCCTACAATGAGCAGTTCTTC.

J is TRBJ1-1 and V is TRBV18; possibly TRBD1 for D (5 bases). The CDR3 spans 14 residues. In germline, CDR1 is KGHSH, CDR2 LQKENI. The germline V and J ends were trimmed by 3 bases and 8 bases, with 16 bases remaining between them. The chain's CDR3 is CASSPSTAQGEAFF. The CDR3 nucleotides read TGTGCCAGCTCACCGTCTACAGCCCAGGGAGAAGCTTTCTTT.

This clone has just one count. Other DNA sequences from this sample encode an identical CDR3 as well. The CDR3 spells CASSLGTVNQPQHF. The CDR3 coding sequence is TGTGCCAGCAGTTTAGGGACTGTGAATCAGCCCCAGCATTTT. This chain joins TRBV27 and TRBJ1-5; possible D gene TRBD1, 5 bases. Trimming took off 2 bases at V and 4 bases at J, with 9 bases between the two ends. Per germline, CDR1 MNHEY and CDR2 SMNVEV (reference sequence). The CDR3 consists of 14 residues.

This chain uses TRBV15 with TRBJ2-2, with 7 bases lining up with TRBD1. Germline CDR1 is LNHNV and CDR2 is YYDKDF (reference sequence). The CDR3 loop spans 15 amino acids. V lost 1 base to trimming and J lost 5 bases; unmatched junction nucleotides: 4. The CDR3 sequence: CATSRVDRVTGELFF. DNA of the CDR3: TGTGCCACCAGCAGAGTTGACAGGGTGACCGGGGAGCTGTTTTTT.